Listed below are T cell receptor beta chains from one sample, sequenced in a study of blood T cell repertoires in COVID-19. Produced via immunoSEQ multiplex PCR; TCRdb's table is partial and in-frame only. The sample consists of around 20,000 clones, roughly four fifths of them appearing once. Sample: peripheral blood. These receptors all stem from a human donor in a cohort sampled during active or convalescent COVID-19. The CDR3 runs from the conserved cysteine through the conserved F or W. Fields, in order: J gene, clone size, CDR3 length, V gene, D gene, CDR3 DNA, CDR3 protein. D genes are given only for firm matches. Not all rows give a size; the values are once, few, many and, for expanded clones, a class.

J gene: TRBJ2-1
clone size: -
CDR3 length: 20
V gene: TRBV6-6
D gene: TRBD2
CDR3 DNA: TGTGCCAGCAGCCAACGACTTCTAGCGGGAGGGCAAGGCTCCTACAATGAGCAGTTCTTC
CDR3 protein: CASSQRLLAGGQGSYNEQFF

J gene: TRBJ1-4
clone size: -
CDR3 length: 17
V gene: TRBV4-1
D gene: -
CDR3 DNA: TGCGCCAGCAGCCAAAGAGGTCAAGCCCTGGGGGGGGAAAAACTGTTTTTT
CDR3 protein: CASSQRGQALGGEKLFF

J gene: TRBJ2-2
clone size: -
CDR3 length: 13
V gene: TRBV6-5
D gene: -
CDR3 DNA: TGTGCCATTCGGAGGGCCTCCTCCGGGGAGCTGTTTTTT
CDR3 protein: CAIRRASSGELFF

J gene: TRBJ1-1
clone size: -
CDR3 length: 13
V gene: TRBV28
D gene: -
CDR3 DNA: TGTGCCAGCAGTTTATTTTGGGGGCTGCGAGCTTTCTTT
CDR3 protein: CASSLFWGLRAFF

J gene: TRBJ1-1
clone size: few
CDR3 length: 15
V gene: TRBV10-3
D gene: -
CDR3 DNA: TGTGCCATCAGTGAGTCCCCGACAGATTACACTGAAGCTTTCTTT
CDR3 protein: CAISESPTDYTEAFF

J gene: TRBJ2-3
clone size: few
CDR3 length: 14
V gene: TRBV10-3
D gene: -
CDR3 DNA: TGTGCCATCAGTGTCACGGGACACACAGATACGCAGTATTTT
CDR3 protein: CAISVTGHTDTQYF

J gene: TRBJ2-1
clone size: -
CDR3 length: 16
V gene: TRBV7-9
D gene: TRBD2
CDR3 DNA: TGTGCCAGCAGCACCGGGACTAGCGGGGGGATGGATGAGCAGTTCTTC
CDR3 protein: CASSTGTSGGMDEQFF

J gene: TRBJ2-7
clone size: -
CDR3 length: 15
V gene: TRBV10-2
D gene: TRBD2
CDR3 DNA: TGCGCCAGCAGTGAACCGGGCGGGAGCTCCTACGAGCAGTACTTC
CDR3 protein: CASSEPGGSSYEQYF

J gene: TRBJ2-1
clone size: -
CDR3 length: 17
V gene: TRBV18
D gene: TRBD2
CDR3 DNA: TGTGCCAGCTCACCCCCTCTCGGCGGGAGCTCCTACAATGAGCAGTTCTTC
CDR3 protein: CASSPPLGGSSYNEQFF

J gene: TRBJ2-7
clone size: -
CDR3 length: 14
V gene: TRBV9
D gene: -
CDR3 DNA: TGTGCCAGCAGCGTAGATAATGGGGCAAGCGAGCAGTACTTC
CDR3 protein: CASSVDNGASEQYF

J gene: TRBJ2-5
clone size: -
CDR3 length: 15
V gene: TRBV2
D gene: -
CDR3 DNA: TGTGCCAGCAGTGAAATGGGCCTCAGAACAGAGACCCAGTACTTC
CDR3 protein: CASSEMGLRTETQYF

J gene: TRBJ2-1
clone size: -
CDR3 length: 17
V gene: TRBV10-1
D gene: TRBD1
CDR3 DNA: TGCGCCAGCAGTGAGTCAACTGACAGGGGCTATTACAATGAGCAGTTCTTC
CDR3 protein: CASSESTDRGYYNEQFF

J gene: TRBJ2-7
clone size: once
CDR3 length: 14
V gene: TRBV7-9
D gene: -
CDR3 DNA: TGTGCCAGCAGCCCGAGGGCAGGATCCTACGAGCAGTACTTC
CDR3 protein: CASSPRAGSYEQYF

J gene: TRBJ1-1
clone size: -
CDR3 length: 16
V gene: TRBV19
D gene: -
CDR3 DNA: TGTGCCAGTAGTATCGGAGCCGATAACAGGTACACTGAAGCTTTCTTT
CDR3 protein: CASSIGADNRYTEAFF

J gene: TRBJ1-4
clone size: -
CDR3 length: 13
V gene: TRBV6-6
D gene: -
CDR3 DNA: TGTGCCAGCAGTGGGCAGCGGAATGAAAAACTGTTTTTT
CDR3 protein: CASSGQRNEKLFF

J gene: TRBJ1-2
clone size: -
CDR3 length: 15
V gene: TRBV28
D gene: -
CDR3 DNA: TGTGCCAGCAGTTCCTCTACCACAGGAAACTATGGCTACACCTTC
CDR3 protein: CASSSSTTGNYGYTF

J gene: TRBJ2-3
clone size: -
CDR3 length: 15
V gene: TRBV10-3
D gene: -
CDR3 DNA: TGTGCCATCAGTGTGAAAGGACTCTACACAGATACGCAGTATTTT
CDR3 protein: CAISVKGLYTDTQYF

J gene: TRBJ2-1
clone size: once
CDR3 length: 14
V gene: TRBV29-1
D gene: TRBD2
CDR3 DNA: TGCAGCGTTGACGGGACTAGGGGAGGAAATGAGCAGTTCTTC
CDR3 protein: CSVDGTRGGNEQFF

J gene: TRBJ1-5
clone size: -
CDR3 length: 14
V gene: TRBV7-9
D gene: -
CDR3 DNA: TGTGCCAGCAGCTTATCAGGGGGCAATCAGCCCCAGCATTTT
CDR3 protein: CASSLSGGNQPQHF

J gene: TRBJ1-2
clone size: -
CDR3 length: 15
V gene: TRBV27
D gene: -
CDR3 DNA: TGTGCCAGCAGTCCACTCGGGGGAAAACACTATGGCTACACCTTC
CDR3 protein: CASSPLGGKHYGYTF

J gene: TRBJ2-1
clone size: -
CDR3 length: 20
V gene: TRBV24-1
D gene: TRBD2
CDR3 DNA: TGTGCCACCAGTGATTTACGAATAGCGGGAGGGCCAAGGCCCTACAATGAGCAGTTCTTC
CDR3 protein: CATSDLRIAGGPRPYNEQFF

J gene: TRBJ2-4
clone size: -
CDR3 length: 15
V gene: TRBV25-1
D gene: -
CDR3 DNA: TGTGCCAGCAGTGAAGATTTGTCAGGAAAAAACATTCAGTACTTC
CDR3 protein: CASSEDLSGKNIQYF

J gene: TRBJ2-5
clone size: -
CDR3 length: 15
V gene: TRBV24-1
D gene: -
CDR3 DNA: TGTGCCACCAGTGCCCCCGCGGGCTCCTCGATAACCCAGTACTTC
CDR3 protein: CATSAPAGSSITQYF

J gene: TRBJ2-1
clone size: -
CDR3 length: 13
V gene: TRBV7-3
D gene: -
CDR3 DNA: TGTGCCAGCAGCTTAAATACAGACAATGAGCAGTTCTTC
CDR3 protein: CASSLNTDNEQFF

J gene: TRBJ2-5
clone size: -
CDR3 length: 16
V gene: TRBV10-3
D gene: TRBD2
CDR3 DNA: TGTGCCATCAGTGGGGGACTAGCGGGGCTACAAGAGACCCAGTACTTC
CDR3 protein: CAISGGLAGLQETQYF

J gene: TRBJ1-2
clone size: -
CDR3 length: 14
V gene: TRBV29-1
D gene: TRBD1
CDR3 DNA: TGCAGCGTTGAAGATCAGGGGGCCAACTATGGCTACACCTTC
CDR3 protein: CSVEDQGANYGYTF

J gene: TRBJ2-1
clone size: -
CDR3 length: 14
V gene: TRBV19
D gene: TRBD2
CDR3 DNA: TGTGCCAGTGGCGTGGCGGGGGGTGGTAATGAGCAGTTCTTC
CDR3 protein: CASGVAGGGNEQFF

J gene: TRBJ2-5
clone size: -
CDR3 length: 13
V gene: TRBV15
D gene: -
CDR3 DNA: TGTGCCACCAGCGGGGGCCCACAAGAGACCCAGTACTTC
CDR3 protein: CATSGGPQETQYF

J gene: TRBJ2-2
clone size: -
CDR3 length: 13
V gene: TRBV7-8
D gene: -
CDR3 DNA: TGTGCCAGCAGCCCGGGACTGGCCGGGGAGCTGTTTTTT
CDR3 protein: CASSPGLAGELFF

J gene: TRBJ1-3
clone size: -
CDR3 length: 16
V gene: TRBV15
D gene: -
CDR3 DNA: TGTGCCACCAGCAGAGATAAGTATCCAGGCGGAAACACCATATATTTT
CDR3 protein: CATSRDKYPGGNTIYF

J gene: TRBJ2-7
clone size: -
CDR3 length: 16
V gene: TRBV6-2/TRBV6-3
D gene: TRBD2
CDR3 DNA: TGTGCCAGCAGCCTCCTAGCGGGAGTACCCTCCTACGAGCAGTACTTC
CDR3 protein: CASSLLAGVPSYEQYF

J gene: TRBJ1-1
clone size: -
CDR3 length: 13
V gene: TRBV4-1
D gene: -
CDR3 DNA: TGCGCCAGCAGCCTCCCCGGGGGGACGGAAGCTTTCTTT
CDR3 protein: CASSLPGGTEAFF

J gene: TRBJ1-2
clone size: -
CDR3 length: 14
V gene: TRBV5-6
D gene: -
CDR3 DNA: TGTGCCAGCAGCTTGCTATCTTCCAACTATGGCTACACCTTC
CDR3 protein: CASSLLSSNYGYTF